This T cell receptor (beta chain) was sequenced in a study of shared clonotypes between healthy human individuals. Across the whole study: There were three CD4 naive, three CD4 memory, two CD8 naive and one CD8 memory plates per donor. Broader study findings: Represented diversity (both genetic and exposure-history) was limited by the small number of donors.

CDR1 and CDR2 (germline): LNHDA, SQIVND (reference sequence). This CDR3 is 15 amino acids long. The V end was cut by 0 bases, the J end by 2 bases, with 11 bases between. This clone was counted a single time. Its target is unknown. Assay runs were performed at deep level. Some clones are missing from TCRdb's copy, which holds only in-frame ones; the method was immunoSEQ multiplex PCR. Among about 380,000 clones listed, about 96% were seen once. The sample consisted of memory CD8+ T cells sorted from blood. As for subset: CD45RO+ cells pooled with CCR7-negative TemRA cells. This clonotype originated in a man aged 30 to 45 in good health. The chain is built from TRBV19 and TRBJ2-7; perhaps TRBD1 as D (5 bases). CDR3 region: CASSIDVQGAYEQYF. CDR3 in DNA: TGTGCCAGTAGTATAGATGTGCAAGGGGCCTACGAGCAGTACTTC.